The 18 T cell receptor beta chains presented below share a single source sample, sequenced in a study of blood T cell repertoires in COVID-19. Assay used: immunoSEQ multiplex PCR; TCRdb lists only in-frame clones, some missing. Of 150,000 to 200,000 clones in the sample, 80% to 90% were seen once. The sample consisted of peripheral blood. These receptors all stem from a man in his 60s with acute or convalescent COVID-19.

The rearrangement uses TRBV2 and TRBJ2-1; 12 bases fit TRBD2. J gave up 5 bases and V 8 bases, and 10 bases lay outside the gene matches. Germline-derived CDR1 and CDR2 are SNHLY and FYNNEI. The CDR3 loop spans 16 amino acids. The CDR3 DNA sequence: TGTGCCAGCGCGACTAGCGGGGGATGGTTTAACAATGAGCAGTTCTTC. It is translated as CASATSGGWFNNEQFF.

The chain carries TRBV9 and TRBJ2-2; TRBD2 matches 10 bases. Germline CDR1 and CDR2: SGDLS and YYNGEE. With V trimmed by 0 bases and J by 7 bases, 9 bases remained unmatched. The CDR3 length is 17 residues. In DNA form, the CDR3 reads TGTGCCAGCAGCGTAGGAAATAGCGGGAGGAGAGACGGGGAGCTGTTTTTT. It encodes CASSVGNSGRRDGELFF.

V gene TRBV19 combines with J gene TRBJ2-7, with TRBD1 matching 9 bases. The CDR3 extends over 15 amino acids. Losses at the gene ends were 4 bases for V and 4 bases for J; bases not matched to a gene: 8. The germline V gene has CDR1 LNHDA and CDR2 SQIVND (reference sequence). CDR3 loop: CASSKGRDRAYEQYF. In nucleotides, the CDR3 is TGTGCCAGTAGTAAGGGCCGGGACAGGGCTTACGAGCAGTACTTC.

The chain joins TRBV5-1 to TRBJ2-7; TRBD2 is a possible D gene (6 bases). This CDR3 has 14 amino acids. The V gene lost 0 bases and the J gene lost 4 bases, with 11 bases spanning the gap. Looked up from germline, CDR1 is SGHRS and CDR2 is YFSETQ. This CDR3 reads CASSLVGGGYEQYF. The DNA for the CDR3 is TGCGCCAGCAGCTTGGTAGGTGGAGGGTACGAGCAGTACTTC.

This rearrangement joins TRBV28 to TRBJ2-6; D not certain. Germline V gene lookup returns CDR1 MDHEN and CDR2 SYDVKM. The CDR3 length is 14 residues. The CDR3 is CATGLFSGANVLTF. The CDR3 nucleotides are TGTGCGACTGGCCTCTTTTCGGGGGCCAACGTCCTGACTTTC.

In regard to this clone: Other DNA sequences of this sample code for an identical CDR3. The chain employs TRBV18 and TRBJ1-1, with D possibly TRBD1 on 6 matching bases. CDR1 KGHSH and CDR2 LQKENI come from the germline V gene. V was clipped by 1 base and J by 1 base, with 7 bases between them. This CDR3 spans 14 amino acids. The CDR3, as DNA: TGTGCCAGCTCACCACAGACAGGGAACACTGAAGCTTTCTTT. It specifies CASSPQTGNTEAFF.

The rearrangement links TRBV3-1 (or the pseudogene TRBV3-2) to TRBJ2-1; D gene ambiguous. The germline V and J ends were trimmed by 4 bases and 5 bases, with 9 bases remaining between them. Germline values: CDR1 LGHDT, CDR2 YNNKEL (reference sequence). This CDR3 has 13 residues. The CDR3 region has the DNA TGTGCCAGCAGCCCGCCGGGTCACAATGAGCAGTTCTTC. Translated: CASSPPGHNEQFF.

The chain couples TRBV5-1 to TRBJ2-2; tentatively, D is TRBD2 (6 bases). The CDR3 is made up of 15 amino acids. The V gene lost 0 bases and the J gene lost 3 bases, with 9 bases spanning the gap. CDR1 is SGHRS and CDR2 is YFSETQ in the germline V gene. The CDR3 nucleotides read TGCGCCAGCAGCTTGGGGGCGGGATACACCGGGGAGCTGTTTTTT. This codes for CASSLGAGYTGELFF.

The rearrangement uses TRBV5-1 and TRBJ2-3; possibly TRBD2 for D (6 bases). V was clipped by 6 bases and J by 4 bases, with 9 bases between them. This CDR3 is 12 amino acids long. Germline CDR1 and CDR2: SGHRS and YFSETQ. The CDR3 here is CASNGGSDTQYF. In DNA form, the CDR3 reads TGCGCCAGCAACGGGGGTTCAGATACGCAGTATTTT.

The chain has TRBV9 and TRBJ1-4, with a weak D call TRBD1 (6 bases). V lost 3 bases and J lost 4, with 10 bases in between. CDR1 is SGDLS and CDR2 is YYNGEE in the germline V gene. This CDR3 region has 14 residues. This chain's CDR3 is CASSDRADNEKLFF. The DNA of the CDR3 is TGTGCCAGCAGCGACAGGGCTGATAATGAAAAACTGTTTTTT.

This chain joins TRBV4-1 and TRBJ1-4; no clear D gene. The V gene lost 1 base and the J gene lost 5 bases, with 11 bases spanning the gap. The CDR3 is 15 residues long. Looked up from germline, CDR1 is MGHRA and CDR2 is YSYEKL. The CDR3 DNA reads TGCGCCAGCAGCCAAGGAGGTCCTGGGAATGAAAAACTGTTTTTT. Protein product: CASSQGGPGNEKLFF.

The chain combines TRBV5-6 with TRBJ1-4; TRBD1 agrees at 12 bases. This CDR3 comprises 16 residues. Germline loops: CDR1 SGHDT, CDR2 YYEEEE. The V and J ends lost 2 bases and 7 bases, in that order; junction bases with no gene match: 6. The CDR3 reads CASSLKGQGAFEKLFF. DNA of the CDR3: TGTGCCAGCAGCTTAAAGGGACAGGGGGCCTTTGAAAAACTGTTTTTT.

This rearrangement joins TRBV5-1 to TRBJ1-1; no clear D gene. Germline CDR1 reads SGHRS; CDR2 reads YFSETQ. Trimming stripped 4 bases from V and 1 base from J, with 17 bases between. The CDR3 extends over 16 amino acids. The chain's CDR3 is CASSLSPSGANTEAFF. The CDR3 DNA reads as TGCGCCAGCAGCCTGTCGCCATCAGGCGCGAACACTGAAGCTTTCTTT.

The rearrangement uses TRBV3-1 (or the pseudogene TRBV3-2) and TRBJ2-6; no reliable D call. The CDR3 contains 15 residues. Germline-derived CDR1 and CDR2 are LGHDT and YNNKEL (reference sequence). Between the trimmed V and J ends, which lost 3 bases and 0 bases, there was a span of 6 bases. The CDR3 region has the DNA TGTGCCAGCAGCCAGCACGGCTCTGGGGCCAACGTCCTGACTTTC. Its translation: CASSQHGSGANVLTF.

CDR3 region: CASSLVVTDTQYF. The CDR3 nucleotides read TGTGCCAGCAGCTTAGTGGTGACAGATACGCAGTATTTT. The gene calls are TRBV14 and TRBJ2-3; D is undetermined. The CDR3 sequence is 13 residues long. Germline lookup yields CDR1 SGHDN and CDR2 FVKESK. Deletions cut 5 bases from V and 3 bases from J, with 9 bases between.

The chain carries TRBV3-1 (or the pseudogene TRBV3-2) and TRBJ2-3; D is ambiguous. CDR1 and CDR2 (germline): LGHDT, YNNKEL (reference sequence). V was pared by 4 bases and J by 0 bases, with 11 bases between. This CDR3 spans 15 amino acids. The CDR3 DNA is TGTGCCAGCAGCCCTTACGCGACTAGCACAGATACGCAGTATTTT. Its translation is CASSPYATSTDTQYF.

The chain is built from TRBV27 and TRBJ1-1, with a tentative D call TRBD1 (5 bases). V lost 6 bases, J lost 1 base, and 12 bases lay in between. The germline CDR1 and CDR2 sequences are MNHEY and SMNVEV (reference sequence). CDR3 length equals 14 residues. Written as DNA, the CDR3 is TGTGCCAGCAGGTTTCCAGGGAAGAACACTGAAGCTTTCTTT. Its translation is CASRFPGKNTEAFF.

The chain combines TRBV10-3 with TRBJ2-7, with 7 positions matching TRBD2. CDR3 size: 14 residues. With V trimmed by 6 bases and J by 3 bases, 8 bases remained unmatched. Germline V lookup: CDR1 ENHRY, CDR2 SYGVKD. The CDR3 region has the DNA TGTGCCATCAGCGGACTAGGCGCGTTCTACGAGCAGTACTTC. It codes for CAISGLGAFYEQYF.